A selection of T cell receptor beta chains follows, all from one sample in a study of graft-versus-host responses after intestinal transplantation. Produced via immunoSEQ multiplex PCR; TCRdb's table is partial and in-frame only. This table has nearly 90,000 clones, 83% appearing once. These TCRs are of unknown antigen specificity. Material: unstimulated CD8+ T cells sorted from spleen or lymph node cells, obtained before intestinal transplant. Receptors were obtained from a human donor who received an intestinal transplant. The CDR3 runs from the conserved cysteine through the conserved F or W.

V gene	J gene	CDR3 protein
TRBV13	TRBJ2-1	CASSFRNEQFF
TRBV4-1	TRBJ2-3	CASSQGRGTGVADTQYF
TRBV4-1	TRBJ1-2	CASSQGDRAGGYTF
TRBV11-2	TRBJ1-1	CASSSPRGLLDTEAFF
TRBV9	TRBJ2-5	CASSVTAPGETQYF
TRBV6-5	TRBJ1-5	CASSYIGTDRTGPQHF
TRBV6-4	TRBJ1-3	CASTGTTDSGNTIYF
TRBV21-1	TRBJ2-2	CASSKEVAPPSGRAGDTGELFF
TRBV11-2	TRBJ1-1	CASSSRQPYTEAFF
TRBV6-6	TRBJ2-7	CASSYNEDTYEQYF
TRBV6-8	TRBJ1-5	CASSLGQGKRQPQHF
TRBV27	TRBJ2-7	CASSLEGTSGLYEQYF
TRBV30	TRBJ1-1	CAWSWGGTEAFF
TRBV28	TRBJ1-2	CASSVQGIEDYGYTF
TRBV7-3	TRBJ2-5	CASSLGQGKTQYF
TRBV7-9	TRBJ2-1	CASSFGPSNEQFF
TRBV5-4	TRBJ2-3	CASSFRPTYTQYF
TRBV6-4	TRBJ2-1	CASSEISGGDNEQFF
TRBV4-1	TRBJ2-5	CASSQDGPSGGTKETQYF
TRBV7-9	TRBJ1-1	CASSLSGRGGPEAFF
TRBV29-1	TRBJ2-7	CSVDATGGYEQYF
TRBV13	TRBJ2-7	CASSFYNSLSYEQYF
TRBV27	TRBJ2-5	CASSIGDPAQTQYF
TRBV5-1	TRBJ2-3	CASSQGTDTDTQYF
TRBV5-1	TRBJ2-1	CASSLGNEQFF
TRBV5-3	TRBJ1-2	CARSLVGDREINYGYTF
TRBV7-8	TRBJ2-3	CASSPRSSGSGSDTQYF
TRBV5-1	TRBJ2-1	CASSSSGVYPDNEQFF
TRBV27	TRBJ2-7	CASSLAGVSYEQYF
TRBV11-2	TRBJ2-1	CASSSLPGQGNEQFF
TRBV7-9	TRBJ1-1	CASSLNRGPEGDTEAFF
TRBV28	TRBJ2-5	CATNHARTSGQGTQYF
TRBV10-1	TRBJ1-5	CASTPKGRSQPQHF
TRBV29-1	TRBJ2-7	CSVPGQGHEQYF
TRBV4-1	TRBJ1-5	CASSQDGMNQPQHF
TRBV19	-	CASSIELTAGGYEQYF
TRBV19	TRBJ2-6	CASKWTASGANVLTF
TRBV11-2	TRBJ2-2	CASSLQGRFNTGELFF
TRBV7-9	TRBJ1-2	CASSLGQGYGYTF
TRBV27	TRBJ2-1	CASSFSGQAPGEQFF
TRBV7-2	TRBJ2-3	CASSPGTSSTDTQYF
TRBV4-2	TRBJ2-7	CASSQEPGLVHEQYF
TRBV5-6	TRBJ2-7	CASSLVSAAYEQYF
TRBV4-1	TRBJ2-7	CASSQDRAYEQYF
TRBV19	TRBJ2-7	CASRRSGTSYEQYF
TRBV5-8	TRBJ2-1	CASSLENVGPYNEQFF
TRBV4-1	TRBJ2-7	CASSQTQGYEQYF
TRBV5-1	TRBJ1-5	CASSRGRNQPQHF
TRBV6-4	TRBJ2-1	CASSEGFQGDEQFF
TRBV6-5	TRBJ2-1	CASSPRDSPYNEQFF
TRBV6-1	TRBJ2-5	CASSERTGLRETQYF
TRBV4-1	TRBJ2-1	CASRSRTSGNEQFF
TRBV2	TRBJ2-1	CASSEVRGPTRDEQFF
TRBV5-4	TRBJ1-1	CASSRDNTEAFF
TRBV4-1	TRBJ2-3	CASSQEGDWSQYF
TRBV27	TRBJ2-5	CASSIGTSGRAETQYF
TRBV10-3	TRBJ1-1	CAISDLHYTEAFF
TRBV7-2	TRBJ2-5	CASSLEGRGGLETQYF
TRBV28	TRBJ2-5	CASSPNVVRLRETQYF